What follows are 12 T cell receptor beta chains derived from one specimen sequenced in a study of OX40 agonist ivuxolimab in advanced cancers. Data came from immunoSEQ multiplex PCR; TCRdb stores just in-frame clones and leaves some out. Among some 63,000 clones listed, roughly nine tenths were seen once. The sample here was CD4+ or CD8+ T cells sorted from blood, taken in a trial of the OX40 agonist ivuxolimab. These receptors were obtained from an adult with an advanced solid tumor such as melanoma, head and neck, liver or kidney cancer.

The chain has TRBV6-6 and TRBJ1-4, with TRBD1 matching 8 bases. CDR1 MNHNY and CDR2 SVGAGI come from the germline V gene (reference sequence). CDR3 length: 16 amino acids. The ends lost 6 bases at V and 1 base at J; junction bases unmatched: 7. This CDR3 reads CASSKTGAKTNEKLFF. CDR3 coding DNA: TGTGCCAGCAGCAAGACAGGGGCGAAAACTAATGAAAAACTGTTTTTT.

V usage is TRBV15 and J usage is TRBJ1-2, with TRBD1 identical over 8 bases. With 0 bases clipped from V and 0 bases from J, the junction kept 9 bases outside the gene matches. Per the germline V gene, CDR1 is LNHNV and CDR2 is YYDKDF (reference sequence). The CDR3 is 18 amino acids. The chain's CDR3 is CATSREATTGAANYGYTF. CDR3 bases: TGTGCCACCAGCAGAGAGGCAACGACAGGGGCAGCTAACTATGGCTACACCTTC.

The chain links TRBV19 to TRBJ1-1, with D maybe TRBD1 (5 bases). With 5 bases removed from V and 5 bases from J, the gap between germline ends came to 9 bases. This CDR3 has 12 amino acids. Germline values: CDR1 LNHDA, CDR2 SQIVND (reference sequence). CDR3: CASSLGTTEAFF. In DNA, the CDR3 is TGTGCCAGTAGTCTGGGGACGACTGAAGCTTTCTTT.

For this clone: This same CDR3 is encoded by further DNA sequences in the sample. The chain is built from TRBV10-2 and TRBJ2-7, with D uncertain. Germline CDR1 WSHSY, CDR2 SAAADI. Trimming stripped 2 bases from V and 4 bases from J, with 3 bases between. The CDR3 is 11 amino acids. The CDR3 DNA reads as TGCGCCAGCAGTGAGGGATACGAGCAGTACTTC. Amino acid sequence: CASSEGYEQYF.

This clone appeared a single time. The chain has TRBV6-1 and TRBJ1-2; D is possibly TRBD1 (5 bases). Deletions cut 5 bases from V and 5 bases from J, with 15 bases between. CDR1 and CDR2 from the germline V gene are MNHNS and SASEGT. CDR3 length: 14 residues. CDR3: CASSYQGGTYGYTF. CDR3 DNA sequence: TGTGCCAGCAGTTATCAAGGAGGGACTTATGGCTACACCTTC.

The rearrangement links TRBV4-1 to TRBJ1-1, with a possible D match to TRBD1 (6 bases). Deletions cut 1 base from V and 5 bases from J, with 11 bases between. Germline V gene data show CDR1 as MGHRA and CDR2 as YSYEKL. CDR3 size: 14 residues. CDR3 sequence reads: CASSQVLRGTEAFF. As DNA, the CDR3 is TGCGCCAGCAGCCAAGTCTTAAGGGGGACTGAAGCTTTCTTT.

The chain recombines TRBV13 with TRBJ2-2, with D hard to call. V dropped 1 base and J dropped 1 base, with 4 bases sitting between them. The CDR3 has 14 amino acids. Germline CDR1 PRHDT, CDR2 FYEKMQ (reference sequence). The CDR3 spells CASSLAVNTGELFF. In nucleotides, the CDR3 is TGTGCCAGCAGCTTAGCAGTGAACACCGGGGAGCTGTTTTTT.

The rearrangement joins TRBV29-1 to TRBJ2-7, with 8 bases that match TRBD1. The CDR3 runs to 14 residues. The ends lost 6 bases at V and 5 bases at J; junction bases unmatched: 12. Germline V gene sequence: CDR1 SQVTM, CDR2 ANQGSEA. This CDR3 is CSVPSRTGNHEQYF. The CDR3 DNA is TGCAGCGTCCCCTCTCGGACAGGGAATCACGAGCAGTACTTC.

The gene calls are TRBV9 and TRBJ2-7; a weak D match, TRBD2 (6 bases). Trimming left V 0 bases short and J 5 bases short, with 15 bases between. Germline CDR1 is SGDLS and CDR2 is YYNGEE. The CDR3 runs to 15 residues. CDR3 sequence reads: CASSVDLAWEDEQYF. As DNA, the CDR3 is TGTGCCAGCAGCGTAGATCTAGCTTGGGAGGACGAGCAGTACTTC.

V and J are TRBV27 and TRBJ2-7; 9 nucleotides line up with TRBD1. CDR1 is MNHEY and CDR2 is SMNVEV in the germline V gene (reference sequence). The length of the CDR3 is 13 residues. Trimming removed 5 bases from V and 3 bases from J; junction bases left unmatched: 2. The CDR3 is CASSMGQGYEQYF. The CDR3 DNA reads TGTGCCAGCAGTATGGGACAGGGCTACGAGCAGTACTTC.

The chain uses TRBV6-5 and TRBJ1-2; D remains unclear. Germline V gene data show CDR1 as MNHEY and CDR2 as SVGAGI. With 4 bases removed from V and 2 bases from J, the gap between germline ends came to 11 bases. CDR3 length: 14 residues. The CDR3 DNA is TGTGCCAGCAGTTCTCATTATGGAAACTATGGCTACACCTTC. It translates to CASSSHYGNYGYTF.

CDR3 loop: CASSFGTAYEQYF. CDR3 in DNA: TGTGCCAGCAGCTTCGGGACAGCCTACGAGCAGTACTTC. The chain carries TRBV9 and TRBJ2-7; 7 bases align to TRBD1. The CDR3 has 13 amino acids. Germline-derived CDR1 and CDR2 are SGDLS and YYNGEE. Trimming at V came to 4 bases and at J to 2 bases, leaving 3 bases not matched to a gene.